These 13 T cell receptor beta chains share one sample of origin, sequenced in a study of Graves' ophthalmopathy and Graves' hyperthyroidism. RNA served as the template for amplifying TCR beta CDR3 regions. Investigators did first-round RT-PCR with HTBI primers, then second-round multiplex PCR. MiXCR, applied by TCRdb to the multiplex PCR reads, yields one record per CDR3 protein. The data contain around 590,000 distinct CDR3 sequences, about two fifths of them seen just once; the ten biggest clones take up over 3.5%. Sequencing was carried out using peripheral blood or thyroid tissue (not recorded which). These receptors were obtained from an adult man with Graves' hyperthyroidism.

This chain connects TRBV20-1 to TRBJ2-5, with 8 bases aligning to TRBD2. Germline V CDR1 and CDR2: DFQATT, SNEGSKA (reference sequence). The length of the CDR3 is 13 residues. The ends lost 4 bases at V and 3 bases at J; junction bases unmatched: 4. The DNA of the CDR3 is TGCAGTGCTAAACTAGCGGTCGAAGAGACCCAGTACTTC. It specifies CSAKLAVEETQYF.

The chain is built from TRBV29-1 and TRBJ2-5; D might be TRBD1 or TRBD2, each matching 5 bases. Germline CDR1 is SQVTM and CDR2 is ANQGSEA. The CDR3 contains 14 residues. V was shortened by 4 bases and J by 9 bases, with 21 bases between the two germline ends. CDR3 DNA sequence: TGCAGCGTTGGATCCAGGGACGGCAATCAGCCCCAGTACTTC. This encodes CSVGSRDGNQPQYF.

This clonotype was seen repeatedly, ten times or more. The chain has TRBV7-9 and TRBJ2-2, with 7 bases identical to TRBD2. The germline gives CDR1 SEHNR, CDR2 FQNEAQ (reference sequence). This CDR3 region has 15 residues. The junction had 8 bases not matched to a gene; V was cut back by 5 bases and J by 5 bases. The CDR3, as DNA: TGTGCCAGCAGCCTAGGACTAGTCGGGACCGGGGAGCTGTTTTTT. It is translated as CASSLGLVGTGELFF.

The chain employs TRBV7-3 and TRBJ2-7; no reliable D call. Trimming removed 8 bases at V and 5 bases at J, with 19 bases between. CDR1 and CDR2 from the germline V gene are SGHTA and FQGTGA. CDR3 length: 14 residues. The CDR3 DNA reads as TGTGCCAGCTCACCCCCCAAAGTACGGGACGAGCAGTACTTC. This gives the protein CASSPPKVRDEQYF.

In this sample, this clonotype turned up a few times. CDR3 DNA sequence: TGTGCCTTAAACGGACAGGGATCCTACGAGCAGTACTTC. Amino acid sequence: CALNGQGSYEQYF. V is TRBV30 and J is TRBJ2-7; 8 nucleotides match TRBD1. Germline assignment: CDR1 GTSNPN and CDR2 SVGIG (reference sequence). Trimming took 7 bases from V and 1 from J; bases not matched to a gene: 6. There are 13 residues in the CDR3.

This clonotype showed up many times. The chain couples TRBV7-2 to TRBJ2-2; D not certain. The germline gives CDR1 SGHTA, CDR2 FQGNSA. The CDR3 extends over 16 amino acids. V lost 2 bases, J lost 5 bases, and 15 bases lay in between. As DNA, the CDR3 is TGTGCCAGCAGCTTATTTGTAGCTCGAGGTACCGGGGAGCTGTTTTTT. Its translation is CASSLFVARGTGELFF.

The V and J genes are TRBV28 and TRBJ1-5; D unresolved. Trimming cost V 3 bases and J 8 bases, with 5 bases left between them. Per the germline V gene, CDR1 is MDHEN and CDR2 is SYDVKM. This CDR3 is 11 amino acids long. CDR3 sequence (DNA): TGTGCCAGCAGTTTTATGGAGCCCCAGCATTTT. Translating gives CASSFMEPQHF.

The chain recombines TRBV10-2 with TRBJ1-1, with 8 nucleotides matching TRBD1. The CDR3 has 11 amino acids. Germline CDR1 reads WSHSY; CDR2 reads SAAADI. The V and J ends lost 10 bases and 8 bases, in that order; junction bases with no gene match: 6. DNA of the CDR3: TGCGCCACGGGACAGGCCAACGAAGCTTTCTTT. Its protein product is CATGQANEAFF.

This clonotype appeared a few times. The chain has TRBV19 and TRBJ2-7; perhaps TRBD1 as D (6 bases). V was cut by 4 bases and J by 0 bases, with 10 bases left in between. The CDR3 length is 14 residues. Germline V CDR1 and CDR2: LNHDA, SQIVND (reference sequence). The CDR3, as DNA: TGTGCCAGTAGTACCAGGGGAGACTCCTACGAGCAGTACTTC. It codes for CASSTRGDSYEQYF.

The chain joins TRBV7-9 to TRBJ1-2, with 7 positions matching TRBD1. The CDR3 loop spans 15 amino acids. Germline loops: CDR1 SEHNR, CDR2 FQNEAQ (reference sequence). J was trimmed by 4 bases and V by 3 bases; bases with no gene match: 8. CDR3 amino acids: CASSFPGGLSYGYTF. CDR3 bases: TGTGCCAGCAGCTTTCCAGGGGGTCTGAGCTATGGCTACACCTTC.

This clonotype has just a few counts. The V call is TRBV20-1, the J call TRBJ1-1; 9 bases are shared with TRBD1. The CDR3 totals 14 residues. V dropped 5 bases and J dropped 4; count of bases not matched to a gene: 8. Per germline, CDR1 DFQATT and CDR2 SNEGSKA (reference sequence). The CDR3 reads CSALGTGRRTEAFF. As DNA, the CDR3 is TGCAGTGCTCTGGGGACAGGGCGGCGCACTGAAGCTTTCTTT.

Ten or more counts support this clonotype. This chain links TRBV2 with TRBJ1-4; no clear D gene. Germline V CDR1 and CDR2: SNHLY, FYNNEI. CDR3 length equals 13 residues. Trimming removed 3 bases from V and 5 bases from J, with 7 bases in between. The CDR3 here is CASSDGGNEKLFF. CDR3 sequence (DNA): TGTGCCAGCAGTGATGGCGGGAATGAAAAACTGTTTTTT.

This clonotype was observed many times. This chain joins TRBV6-1 and TRBJ1-2, with TRBD1 as a possible D gene (6 bases). Germline V gene lookup returns CDR1 MNHNS and CDR2 SASEGT. The V gene lost 2 bases and the J gene lost 4 bases, with 20 bases spanning the gap. The CDR3 covers 17 residues. For the CDR3, the DNA is TGTGCCAGCAGTGAATTTGCCCTCTCCAGGGGTGCCTATGGCTACACCTTC. This translates into CASSEFALSRGAYGYTF.